This T cell receptor (beta chain) was found in a study of beta chain features in type 1 diabetes. Across the whole study: Patients and healthy donors were similar in age, gender and cell yields.

The CDR3 contains 12 residues. V dropped 1 base and J dropped 3 bases, with 4 bases sitting between them. CDR1 is SEHNR, CDR2 FQNEAQ, per germline (reference sequence). Expressed TCRB transcripts were sequenced because the entire RNA isolate underwent reverse transcription. The repertoire was sequenced with immunoSEQ multiplex PCR; TCRdb's copy has only in-frame clones and lacks some. The sample contains 250,000 to 350,000 clones, 12% to 15% of which appear only once. This clone was seen more than once but under ten times. The origin of this receptor is a man aged 30 to 45 in good health. Input material: central memory CD4+ T cells from blood. The chain is built from TRBV7-9 and TRBJ2-7, with D unclear. This CDR3 is CASSLDYYEQYF. The CDR3, as DNA: TGTGCCAGCAGCTTAGATTACTACGAGCAGTACTTC.